Listed below are T cell receptor beta chains from one sample, sequenced in a study of blood T cells in healthy people across ages. MiXCR was run by TCRdb on the 5' RACE reads, yielding one entry per CDR3 protein. The table has about 780,000 distinct CDR3 sequences, around 24% seen once; the top ten hold around 2.9%. The sample was also linked to a second study, of T cells of mothers and their children.

The sample comprised blood. The receptors here all came from a boy younger than 18 in good health. Both conserved end residues are part of each CDR3. Each record gives: V gene, J gene, clone size, D gene, CDR3 protein, CDR3 DNA. D genes are given only for firm matches. Some rows mark clone size as missing; the rest say once, few, many or name a class of expanded clone.

v_gene: TRBV7-9
j_gene: TRBJ2-1
abundance: few
d_gene: -
CDR3aa: CASSERGGRSYNEQFF
CDR3nt: TGTGCCAGCAGCGAACGCGGGGGCCGGTCCTACAATGAGCAGTTCTTC

v_gene: TRBV2
j_gene: TRBJ1-2
abundance: many
d_gene: TRBD1
CDR3aa: CASRDRGYGYTF
CDR3nt: TGTGCCAGCAGAGACAGGGGTTATGGCTACACCTTC

v_gene: TRBV12-3/TRBV12-4
j_gene: TRBJ2-7
abundance: -
d_gene: -
CDR3aa: CASSWSGEGYEQYF
CDR3nt: TGTGCCAGCAGTTGGAGCGGAGAAGGCTACGAGCAGTACTTC

v_gene: TRBV29-1
j_gene: TRBJ2-5
abundance: -
d_gene: -
CDR3aa: CSVVRGAKETQYF
CDR3nt: TGCAGCGTTGTCCGGGGAGCGAAGGAGACCCAGTACTTC

v_gene: TRBV29-1
j_gene: TRBJ2-3
abundance: -
d_gene: TRBD2
CDR3aa: CSVRRGLAEITDTQYF
CDR3nt: TGCAGCGTCCGCCGGGGACTAGCGGAGATCACAGATACGCAGTATTTT

v_gene: TRBV3-1
j_gene: TRBJ2-3
abundance: -
d_gene: TRBD2
CDR3aa: CASSQEASGSTDTQYF
CDR3nt: TGTGCCAGCAGCCAAGAGGCTAGCGGGAGTACAGATACGCAGTATTTT

v_gene: TRBV27
j_gene: TRBJ2-5
abundance: many
d_gene: -
CDR3aa: CASSSGTGLETQYF
CDR3nt: TGTGCCAGCAGTTCCGGTACGGGGCTAGAGACCCAGTACTTC

v_gene: TRBV20-1
j_gene: TRBJ2-7
abundance: -
d_gene: -
CDR3aa: CSARVGGLVGHTEQYF
CDR3nt: TGCAGTGCTAGAGTGGGCGGCTTAGTGGGCCACACGGAGCAGTACTTC

v_gene: TRBV7-9
j_gene: TRBJ2-5
abundance: few
d_gene: -
CDR3aa: CASSYGTPETQYF
CDR3nt: TGTGCCAGCAGCTACGGGACCCCCGAGACCCAGTACTTC

v_gene: TRBV20-1
j_gene: TRBJ2-3
abundance: -
d_gene: -
CDR3aa: CSARDRVIGTDTQYF
CDR3nt: TGCAGTGCTAGAGATAGGGTTATAGGCACAGATACGCAGTATTTT

v_gene: TRBV5-1
j_gene: TRBJ2-1
abundance: -
d_gene: TRBD1
CDR3aa: CASSLDRGNLDEQFF
CDR3nt: TGCGCCAGCAGCTTGGACAGGGGGAACTTAGATGAGCAGTTCTTC

v_gene: TRBV5-1
j_gene: TRBJ2-5
abundance: many
d_gene: -
CDR3aa: CASSGRTVAGTQYF
CDR3nt: TGCGCCAGCAGCGGCCGGACCGTCGCTGGGACCCAGTACTTC

v_gene: TRBV12-3/TRBV12-4
j_gene: TRBJ2-7
abundance: -
d_gene: -
CDR3aa: CASSFYRSGPEGYEQYF
CDR3nt: TGTGCCAGCAGTTTCTATAGGTCGGGACCGGAGGGCTACGAGCAGTACTTC

v_gene: TRBV6-5
j_gene: TRBJ1-1
abundance: once
d_gene: TRBD1
CDR3aa: CASSQLTGVNTEAFF
CDR3nt: TGTGCCAGCAGTCAGTTGACAGGGGTGAACACTGAAGCTTTCTTT

v_gene: TRBV25-1
j_gene: TRBJ2-1
abundance: -
d_gene: -
CDR3aa: CASNSEIYNEQFF
CDR3nt: TGTGCCAGCAATTCGGAGATCTACAATGAGCAGTTCTTC

v_gene: TRBV12-3/TRBV12-4
j_gene: TRBJ2-1
abundance: few
d_gene: TRBD1
CDR3aa: CASSHGDREVNEQFF
CDR3nt: TGTGCCAGCAGCCATGGGGACAGGGAAGTAAATGAGCAGTTCTTC

v_gene: TRBV6-5
j_gene: TRBJ1-3
abundance: few
d_gene: -
CDR3aa: CASSYAPGSTNTIYF
CDR3nt: TGTGCCAGCAGTTACGCCCCGGGGAGCACAAACACCATATATTTT

v_gene: TRBV5-1
j_gene: TRBJ2-7
abundance: few
d_gene: -
CDR3aa: CASSFRGAYEQYF
CDR3nt: TGCGCCAGCAGCTTCCGGGGGGCGTACGAGCAGTACTTC

v_gene: TRBV30
j_gene: TRBJ1-2
abundance: -
d_gene: TRBD1
CDR3aa: CAWSVPPTGRNYGYTF
CDR3nt: TGTGCCTGGAGTGTACCCCCGACAGGGAGGAACTATGGCTACACCTTC

v_gene: TRBV24-1
j_gene: TRBJ2-2
abundance: -
d_gene: TRBD2
CDR3aa: CATSDLSSGGANTGELFF
CDR3nt: TGTGCCACCAGTGATTTGTCTAGCGGGGGTGCGAACACCGGGGAGCTGTTTTTT

v_gene: TRBV9
j_gene: TRBJ2-5
abundance: -
d_gene: TRBD2
CDR3aa: CASSVRAGALQETQYF
CDR3nt: TGTGCCAGCAGCGTTCGAGCGGGGGCCCTCCAAGAGACCCAGTACTTC

v_gene: TRBV3-1
j_gene: TRBJ2-5
abundance: -
d_gene: -
CDR3aa: CASSWDPAIGETQYF
CDR3nt: TGTGCCAGCTCGTGGGACCCGGCTATAGGAGAGACCCAGTACTTC

v_gene: TRBV15
j_gene: TRBJ2-1
abundance: -
d_gene: -
CDR3aa: CATSRTITGGGNEQFF
CDR3nt: TGTGCCACCAGCAGGACTATAACGGGCGGAGGGAATGAGCAGTTCTTC

v_gene: TRBV12-3/TRBV12-4
j_gene: TRBJ2-1
abundance: -
d_gene: -
CDR3aa: CASRLPPGRNNEQFF
CDR3nt: TGTGCCAGCAGATTGCCCCCAGGGCGAAACAATGAGCAGTTCTTC

v_gene: TRBV12-3/TRBV12-4
j_gene: TRBJ1-3
abundance: -
d_gene: TRBD1
CDR3aa: CASSLDRGEGNTIYF
CDR3nt: TGTGCCAGCAGTCTGGACAGGGGAGAAGGAAACACCATATATTTT

v_gene: TRBV12-3/TRBV12-4
j_gene: TRBJ1-2
abundance: -
d_gene: TRBD1
CDR3aa: CASSRGQGHANYGYTF
CDR3nt: TGTGCCAGCAGTAGGGGACAGGGGCACGCTAACTATGGCTACACCTTC

v_gene: TRBV9
j_gene: TRBJ2-1
abundance: few
d_gene: -
CDR3aa: CASSVTPLGNEQFF
CDR3nt: TGTGCCAGCAGCGTAACTCCCTTGGGCAATGAGCAGTTCTTC

v_gene: TRBV6-5
j_gene: TRBJ2-5
abundance: -
d_gene: -
CDR3aa: CASRAPQETQYF
CDR3nt: TGTGCCAGCAGGGCTCCCCAAGAGACCCAGTACTTC

v_gene: TRBV3-1
j_gene: TRBJ2-5
abundance: few
d_gene: -
CDR3aa: CASSQEGKTQYF
CDR3nt: TGTGCCAGCAGCCAAGAAGGAAAGACCCAGTACTTC

v_gene: TRBV6-6
j_gene: TRBJ2-7
abundance: few
d_gene: -
CDR3aa: CASSYSSESSYEQYF
CDR3nt: TGTGCCAGCAGTTACTCATCTGAGAGCTCCTACGAGCAGTACTTC

v_gene: TRBV30
j_gene: TRBJ1-1
abundance: few
d_gene: -
CDR3aa: CAWSDPGRTFRTFF
CDR3nt: TGTGCCTGGAGTGACCCCGGACGGACGTTTCGGACTTTCTTT

v_gene: TRBV14
j_gene: TRBJ1-3
abundance: -
d_gene: -
CDR3aa: CASSPQVAGNTIYF
CDR3nt: TGTGCCAGCAGCCCGCAGGTAGCTGGAAACACCATATATTTT

v_gene: TRBV4-3
j_gene: TRBJ1-2
abundance: -
d_gene: TRBD1
CDR3aa: CASSQGYSWTGGYTF
CDR3nt: TGCGCCAGCAGCCAAGGGTACTCGTGGACAGGGGGCTACACCTTC

v_gene: TRBV3-1
j_gene: TRBJ1-2
abundance: -
d_gene: -
CDR3aa: CASSTAGGEGYTF
CDR3nt: TGTGCCAGCAGCACCGCGGGGGGCGAAGGCTACACCTTC

v_gene: TRBV12-3/TRBV12-4
j_gene: TRBJ1-1
abundance: -
d_gene: -
CDR3aa: CASSSASGAFF
CDR3nt: TGTGCCAGCAGTTCAGCCTCTGGAGCTTTCTTT

v_gene: TRBV10-2
j_gene: TRBJ1-3
abundance: -
d_gene: -
CDR3aa: CASSVGATSGNTIYF
CDR3nt: TGCGCCAGCAGTGTCGGGGCAACCTCTGGAAACACCATATATTTT

v_gene: TRBV20-1
j_gene: TRBJ1-6
abundance: few
d_gene: -
CDR3aa: CSARIRAGVVNSPLHF
CDR3nt: TGCAGTGCTAGAATCCGGGCGGGGGTTGTAAATTCACCCCTCCACTTT

v_gene: TRBV27
j_gene: TRBJ2-3
abundance: few
d_gene: -
CDR3aa: CASSLGGESTDTQYF
CDR3nt: TGTGCCAGCAGTTTGGGGGGCGAGAGCACAGATACGCAGTATTTT

v_gene: TRBV5-1
j_gene: TRBJ2-7
abundance: many
d_gene: -
CDR3aa: CASSLGTYEQYF
CDR3nt: TGTGCCAGCAGCTTAGGGACCTACGAGCAGTACTTC

v_gene: TRBV3-1
j_gene: TRBJ1-5
abundance: few
d_gene: -
CDR3aa: CASSQGGFQPQHF
CDR3nt: TGTGCCAGCAGCCAAGGAGGGTTCCAGCCCCAGCATTTT

v_gene: TRBV29-1
j_gene: TRBJ2-3
abundance: -
d_gene: TRBD2
CDR3aa: CGQGLAGDTQYF
CDR3nt: TGCGGACAAGGACTAGCAGGAGATACGCAGTATTTT

v_gene: TRBV5-1
j_gene: TRBJ2-5
abundance: few
d_gene: -
CDR3aa: CASSPDRNQETQYF
CDR3nt: TGCGCCAGCAGCCCGGACAGAAACCAAGAGACCCAGTACTTC

v_gene: TRBV27
j_gene: TRBJ2-1
abundance: -
d_gene: -
CDR3aa: CASSGYRATSYNEQFF
CDR3nt: TGTGCCAGCAGTGGGTACAGGGCGACCTCCTACAATGAGCAGTTCTTC

v_gene: TRBV12-3/TRBV12-4
j_gene: TRBJ2-3
abundance: few
d_gene: TRBD2
CDR3aa: CASSLMASGGPDTQYF
CDR3nt: TGTGCCAGCAGTTTAATGGCTAGCGGGGGCCCAGATACGCAGTATTTT

v_gene: TRBV12-3/TRBV12-4
j_gene: TRBJ2-5
abundance: many
d_gene: TRBD2
CDR3aa: CASSLLAGAQETQYF
CDR3nt: TGTGCCAGCAGTTTACTAGCGGGGGCACAAGAGACCCAGTACTTC

v_gene: TRBV6-2/TRBV6-3
j_gene: TRBJ2-1
abundance: -
d_gene: TRBD1
CDR3aa: CASSPFLGQGVDEQFF
CDR3nt: TGTGCCAGCAGTCCCTTCCTCGGACAGGGGGTGGATGAGCAGTTCTTC

v_gene: TRBV20-1
j_gene: TRBJ2-3
abundance: few
d_gene: -
CDR3aa: CSARGLGGRVVTDTQYF
CDR3nt: TGCAGTGCTAGAGGGCTTGGGGGCAGGGTAGTCACAGATACGCAGTATTTT

v_gene: TRBV18
j_gene: TRBJ1-4
abundance: -
d_gene: -
CDR3aa: CASSPLQGRSGEKLFF
CDR3nt: TGTGCCAGCTCACCACTCCAGGGGAGATCGGGTGAAAAACTGTTTTTT

v_gene: TRBV6-1
j_gene: TRBJ2-3
abundance: -
d_gene: TRBD2
CDR3aa: CASSEGLADTQYF
CDR3nt: TGTGCCAGCAGTGAGGGACTAGCAGATACGCAGTATTTT

v_gene: TRBV12-3/TRBV12-4
j_gene: TRBJ1-1
abundance: -
d_gene: TRBD1
CDR3aa: CASLPRGQMNTEAFF
CDR3nt: TGTGCCAGTCTCCCTCGGGGACAGATGAACACTGAAGCTTTCTTT

v_gene: TRBV21-1
j_gene: TRBJ2-4
abundance: -
d_gene: -
CDR3aa: CASSIRGNIQYF
CDR3nt: TGTGCCAGCAGCATCAGGGGAAACATTCAGTACTTC

v_gene: TRBV3-1
j_gene: TRBJ1-3
abundance: -
d_gene: -
CDR3aa: CASSQGNGNTIYF
CDR3nt: TGTGCCAGCAGCCAGGGTAACGGAAACACCATATATTTT

v_gene: TRBV12-3/TRBV12-4
j_gene: TRBJ2-5
abundance: -
d_gene: -
CDR3aa: CAGSLTTSRMETQYF
CDR3nt: TGTGCCGGCAGTTTAACGACTAGTAGGATGGAGACCCAGTACTTC

v_gene: TRBV4-1
j_gene: TRBJ1-6
abundance: -
d_gene: TRBD1
CDR3aa: CASSGQGANSPLHF
CDR3nt: TGCGCCAGCAGCGGACAGGGGGCGAATTCACCCCTCCACTTT

v_gene: TRBV6-5
j_gene: TRBJ2-1
abundance: few
d_gene: TRBD2
CDR3aa: CASSYFSGTSGGALFF
CDR3nt: TGTGCCAGCAGTTACTTCTCCGGGACTAGCGGGGGGGCCCTGTTCTTC

v_gene: TRBV28
j_gene: TRBJ1-5
abundance: -
d_gene: -
CDR3aa: CASSRGHYNQPQHF
CDR3nt: TGTGCCAGCAGTCGGGGACATTACAATCAGCCCCAGCATTTT